Presented here are 25 T cell receptor beta chains from one specimen sequenced in a study of shared clonotypes between healthy human individuals. Data came from immunoSEQ multiplex PCR; TCRdb stores just in-frame clones and leaves some out. The profile shows about 490,000 clones, roughly four fifths of them singletons. The sample consisted of PBMCs. The receptors here all came from a woman aged 40 to 50 in good health. Some clones in this sample may be carry-over from other donors' samples.

The chain uses TRBV29-1 and TRBJ2-1, with 8 positions matching TRBD2. The CDR3 sequence is 15 residues long. The V gene's germline CDR1 is SQVTM and CDR2 ANQGSEA. The V segment lost 6 bases and the J segment 6 bases; nucleotides outside the gene matches: 13. In nucleotides, the CDR3 is TGCAGCGTCAAAACGGGACTAGTCCCCCGCAATGAGCAGTTCTTC. It translates to CSVKTGLVPRNEQFF.

This chain connects TRBV19 to TRBJ2-6; D ambiguous. V lost 4 bases, J lost 0 bases, and 10 bases lay in between. Germline CDR1 LNHDA, CDR2 SQIVND (reference sequence). This CDR3 is built from 16 residues. The CDR3 DNA is TGTGCCAGTAGTACCGAATCCAGCTCTGGGGCCAACGTCCTGACTTTC. Translating gives CASSTESSSGANVLTF. Full variable domain (rest looked up from reference TRBV19 and TRBJ2-6): DGGITQSPKYLFRKEGQNVTLSCEQNLNHDAMYWYRQDPGQGLRLIYYSQIVNDFQKGDIAEGYSVSREKKESFPLTVTSAQKNPTAFYLCASSTESSSGANVLTFGAGSRLTVL.

The genes are TRBV30 and TRBJ2-5; the match to TRBD2 covers 11 bases. The J call may be incorrect, as the DNA end agrees better with TRBJ2-7. This CDR3 contains 14 residues. Germline V lookup: CDR1 GTSNPN, CDR2 SVGIG (reference sequence). For the CDR3, the DNA is TGTGCCTGCAATAGGGGACTAGCGGCCTACGAGCAGTACTTC. Its protein is CACNRGLAAYEQYF.

V usage is TRBV11-2 and J usage is TRBJ1-1; tentative D call: TRBD1 (6 bases). The CDR3 covers 14 residues. Per germline, CDR1 SGHAT and CDR2 FQNNGV. Trimming took 1 base from V and 5 from J, leaving 11 bases between them. The chain's CDR3 is CASSLAPDRTEAFF. In nucleotides, the CDR3 is TGTGCCAGCAGCTTAGCCCCGGACAGAACTGAAGCTTTCTTT.

J is TRBJ2-1 and V is TRBV18, with unresolved D. The CDR3 has 15 amino acids. Trimming removed 4 bases at V and 0 bases at J, with 10 bases between. Per the germline V gene, CDR1 is KGHSH and CDR2 is LQKENI. CDR3: CASSRDLSSYNEQFF. Here the CDR3 DNA reads TGTGCCAGCTCACGCGATTTGAGCTCCTACAATGAGCAGTTCTTC.

This clone was counted ten times or more. The V and J genes are TRBV2 and TRBJ2-5; 12 positions match TRBD1. The V and J ends lost 3 bases and 5 bases, in that order; junction bases with no gene match: 4. Per germline, CDR1 SNHLY and CDR2 FYNNEI. The CDR3 has 15 residues. For the CDR3, the DNA is TGTGCCAGCAGTGACGCCGGGACAGGGGGCGAGACCCAGTACTTC. Protein: CASSDAGTGGETQYF.

Here the CDR3 reads CASSKLLISQSRANVLTF. The CDR3 DNA follows: TGTGCCAGCAGCAAGCTTTTGATCTCACAAAGTCGGGCCAACGTCCTGACTTTC. V usage is TRBV7-6 and J usage is TRBJ2-6; D gene unclear. This CDR3 has 18 residues. Trimming left V 5 bases short and J 5 bases short, with 22 bases between. The V gene's germline CDR1 is SGHVS and CDR2 FNYEAQ.

The genes are TRBV7-2 and TRBJ1-1; D not resolved. CDR1 is SGHTA, CDR2 FQGNSA, per germline. The CDR3 totals 12 residues. Trimming cost V 4 bases and J 4 bases, with 7 bases left between them. CDR3 in DNA: TGTGCCAGCAGCTCCCCGTTCACTGAAGCTTTCTTT. It codes for CASSSPFTEAFF.

The chain uses TRBV7-8 and TRBJ2-5; D might be TRBD1 or TRBD2, each matching 5 bases. Trimming cost V 3 bases and J 5 bases, with 13 bases left between them. The germline gives CDR1 SGHVS, CDR2 FQNEAQ. The CDR3 length is 14 residues. The CDR3 is CASSFQGVGETQYF. The CDR3 coding sequence is TGTGCCAGCAGCTTTCAGGGAGTCGGGGAGACCCAGTACTTC.

This chain uses TRBV7-9 with TRBJ2-6; D call uncertain. V lost 1 base and J 0 bases, leaving 10 bases between the germline ends. The CDR3 consists of 17 residues. Per germline, CDR1 SEHNR and CDR2 FQNEAQ (reference sequence). The chain's CDR3 is CASSLVIGRSGANVLTF. CDR3 nucleotide sequence: TGTGCCAGCAGCTTAGTGATAGGGCGCTCTGGGGCCAACGTCCTGACTTTC.

V usage is TRBV7-9 and J usage is TRBJ2-6; TRBD2 might be the D (7 bases). Germline V lookup: CDR1 SEHNR, CDR2 FQNEAQ (reference sequence). Deletions cut 5 bases from V and 4 bases from J, with 12 bases between. The CDR3 sequence is 15 residues long. The CDR3 DNA follows: TGTGCCAGCAGCACGGGGGGCCTGGGGGCCAACGTCCTGACTTTC. Translated: CASSTGGLGANVLTF.

V is TRBV7-2 and J is TRBJ2-2; TRBD2 aligns across 11 bases. The CDR3 has 18 amino acids. V gave up 0 bases and J gave up 0 bases; unmatched junction bases: 3. The germline V gene encodes CDR1 SGHTA and CDR2 FQGNSA. CDR3 sequence: CASSLATTSGTNTGELFF. The DNA for the CDR3 is TGTGCCAGCAGCTTAGCGACGACTAGCGGGACGAACACCGGGGAGCTGTTTTTT.

This chain links TRBV10-3 with TRBJ1-2; TRBD1 matches at 8 bases. The CDR3 totals 15 residues. V lost 0 bases to trimming and J lost 4 bases; unmatched junction nucleotides: 4. The germline V gene encodes CDR1 ENHRY and CDR2 SYGVKD. The CDR3 here is CAISESGQEGYGYTF. The CDR3 nucleotides are TGTGCCATCAGTGAGTCGGGACAGGAAGGCTATGGCTACACCTTC.

The chain couples TRBV28 to TRBJ1-2; 9 nucleotides align to TRBD1. In germline, CDR1 is MDHEN, CDR2 SYDVKM. The CDR3 runs 17 residues. J was trimmed by 4 bases and V by 0 bases; bases with no gene match: 9. DNA for the CDR3: TGTGCCAGCAGTTTATGGACACAGGGGGCGCGCATCTATGGCTACACCTTC. It translates to CASSLWTQGARIYGYTF.

The chain has TRBV6-1 and TRBJ1-1; no clear D gene. This CDR3 is built from 14 residues. Germline lookup yields CDR1 MNHNS and CDR2 SASEGT. Trimming shortened V by 8 bases and J by 0 bases, and 13 bases separated the two germline ends. The CDR3 region has the DNA TGTGCCAGCGGGCGCGAGCCCCTGAACACTGAAGCTTTCTTT. It yields the protein CASGREPLNTEAFF.

Points on this clone: A far larger clone differs by one base, so this is likely a read error. Other DNA sequences in this specimen translate into the identical CDR3. The rearrangement uses TRBV6-6 and TRBJ1-1, with unresolved D. Germline CDR1 MNHNY, CDR2 SVGAGI (reference sequence). The CDR3 is made up of 12 amino acids. This CDR3 is CASLLGVTEAFF. CDR3 coding DNA: TGTGCCAGCCTTCTCGGGGTAACTGAAGCCTTCTTT.

This chain joins TRBV6-1 and TRBJ2-2, with 7 bases fitting TRBD1. The length of the CDR3 is 15 residues. The trim removed 6 bases at V and 2 bases at J, leaving 6 bases unmatched. From germline, CDR1 is MNHNS and CDR2 SASEGT. The CDR3 here is CASSRDRVNTGELFF. CDR3 in DNA: TGTGCCAGCAGCAGGGACAGAGTAAACACCGGGGAGCTGTTTTTT.

This clone was recorded only once. The J gene is TRBJ1-1, the V gene TRBV7-2, with D possibly matching TRBD1 (5 bases). CDR1 and CDR2 (germline): SGHTA, FQGNSA. V was shortened by 3 bases and J by 4 bases, with 9 bases between the two germline ends. There are 13 residues in the CDR3. The CDR3 protein is CASSFGGGTEAFF. In DNA form, the CDR3 reads TGTGCCAGCAGCTTCGGGGGGGGCACTGAAGCTTTCTTT.

In nucleotides, the CDR3 is TGTGCCAGCAGTGAAGTTTGGTCAGGAGGGAGCTCCTACAATGAGCAGTTCTTC. Translating gives CASSEVWSGGSSYNEQFF. J is TRBJ2-1 and V is TRBV6-1, with D maybe TRBD2 (6 bases). Deletions cut 1 base from V and 0 bases from J, with 16 bases between. The germline gives CDR1 MNHNS, CDR2 SASEGT. The CDR3 has 18 residues.

This clone was observed once. The chain recombines TRBV4-1 with TRBJ1-5, with D perhaps matching TRBD1 (6 bases). V lost 6 bases and J 0 bases, leaving 18 bases between the germline ends. This CDR3 contains 17 residues. CDR1 MGHRA and CDR2 YSYEKL come from the germline V gene. The CDR3 DNA reads TGCGCCAGCAGTCGGACAGATGCCCGATATAGCAATCAGCCCCAGCATTTT. Amino acid sequence: CASSRTDARYSNQPQHF.

This clone occurred a few times. V and J are TRBV5-4 and TRBJ2-7; D call uncertain. Germline-derived CDR1 and CDR2 are SGHNT and YYREEE (reference sequence). V was trimmed by 0 bases and J by 7 bases, leaving 14 bases between them. The CDR3 covers 14 residues. CDR3 sequence: CASSLEAPGDEQYF. In DNA, the CDR3 is TGTGCCAGCAGCTTGGAAGCACCTGGGGATGAGCAGTACTTC.

This chain links TRBV28 with TRBJ1-1, with 8 positions matching TRBD1. The CDR3 contains 17 residues. Looked up from germline, CDR1 is MDHEN and CDR2 is SYDVKM. V was pared by 1 base and J by 6 bases, with 13 bases of the junction left unmatched. CDR3 DNA sequence: TGTGCCAGCAGTTTATCCAGGGGGCGGTCCCCGGACCCTGAAGCTTTCTTT. Encoded protein: CASSLSRGRSPDPEAFF.

This chain connects TRBV12-5 to TRBJ2-5; D possibly corresponds to TRBD2 (6 bases). The germline V gene encodes CDR1 LGHNT and CDR2 FRNRAP. This CDR3 region has 16 residues. V lost 2 bases and J 9 bases, leaving 22 bases between the germline ends. This chain's CDR3 is CASGLSDLAGGFAQYF. CDR3 DNA: TGTGCTAGTGGTTTGTCGGACCTGGCCGGAGGGTTCGCCCAGTACTTC.

V usage is TRBV25-1 and J usage is TRBJ2-5; no firm D call. The CDR3 has 14 amino acids. The V and J ends lost 6 bases and 0 bases respectively, with 11 bases between them. The germline V gene has CDR1 MGHDK and CDR2 SYGVNS. The CDR3 loop is CASSPPRYQETQYF. Here the CDR3 DNA reads TGTGCCAGCAGCCCACCTCGGTACCAAGAGACCCAGTACTTC.

The rearrangement uses TRBV5-1 and TRBJ2-7, with 9 bases matching TRBD2. Per germline, CDR1 SGHRS and CDR2 YFSETQ. CDR3 size: 15 residues. V dropped 0 bases and J dropped 1; count of bases not matched to a gene: 2. DNA for the CDR3: TGCGCCAGCAGCTTGGGACTAGCGGCATCCTACGAGCAGTACTTC. Its translation: CASSLGLAASYEQYF.